Below are 17 T cell receptor beta chains sequenced from a single sample in a study of blood T cell repertoires in COVID-19. Sequencing was performed with immunoSEQ multiplex PCR; in TCRdb, only in-frame clones are kept and a portion is missing. Among 200,000 to 250,000 clones listed, 82% were seen once. Sequenced: peripheral blood. The receptors originated from a woman in her seventies with COVID-19, enrolled during active disease.

V is TRBV7-2 and J is TRBJ1-1; no firm D call. Trimming stripped 3 bases from V and 0 bases from J, with 11 bases between. The CDR3 consists of 15 residues. Germline CDR1 SGHTA, CDR2 FQGNSA. For the CDR3, the DNA is TGTGCCAGCAGCTTCGCTCGAGGGATGAACACTGAAGCTTTCTTT. This encodes CASSFARGMNTEAFF.

V gene TRBV5-1 combines with J gene TRBJ2-1, with 13 bases that match TRBD2. The germline V gene encodes CDR1 SGHRS and CDR2 YFSETQ. The CDR3 consists of 18 residues. V was pared by 4 bases and J by 1 base, with 8 bases of the junction left unmatched. The CDR3 bases are TGCGCCAGCAGCGCGGGACTAGCGGGGTGGGATTCCTACAATGAGCAGTTCTTC. Its translation: CASSAGLAGWDSYNEQFF.

J is TRBJ2-3 and V is TRBV5-4, with TRBD2 identical over 7 bases. V gave up 4 bases and J gave up 1 base; unmatched junction bases: 6. Germline V gives CDR1 SGHNT, CDR2 YYREEE (reference sequence). This CDR3 is built from 15 residues. CDR3 residues: CASSPQLAGTDTQYF. Written as DNA, the CDR3 is TGTGCCAGCAGCCCCCAGCTAGCGGGCACAGATACGCAGTATTTT. The variable domain in full, completed from reference TRBV5-4 and TRBJ2-3, reads ETGVTQSPTHLIKTRGQQVTLRCSSQSGHNTVSWYQQALGQGPQFIFQYYREEENGRGNFPPRFSGLQFPNYSSELNVNALELDDSALYLCASSPQLAGTDTQYFGPGTRLTVL.

This chain joins TRBV5-6 and TRBJ2-7; 8 bases align to TRBD2. The V and J ends lost 4 bases and 4 bases, in that order; junction bases with no gene match: 4. Germline CDR1 is SGHDT and CDR2 is YYEEEE. This CDR3 has 13 amino acids. CDR3 sequence: CASSTGLEYEQYF. As DNA, the CDR3 is TGTGCCAGCAGCACGGGACTAGAGTACGAGCAGTACTTC.

CDR3 loop: CASSRLAASGSYNEQFF. CDR3 sequence (DNA): TGTGCCAGCAGTCGTCTGGCGGCCTCGGGCTCCTACAATGAGCAGTTCTTC. The rearrangement uses TRBV27 and TRBJ2-1; no firm D call. The CDR3 runs to 17 residues. V lost 5 bases, J lost 0 bases, and 17 bases lay in between. Per the germline V gene, CDR1 is MNHEY and CDR2 is SMNVEV (reference sequence).

This sequence joins TRBV30 and TRBJ1-5; D unclear. The CDR3 spans 15 residues. Deletions cut 3 bases from V and 0 bases from J, with 12 bases between. Germline loops: CDR1 GTSNPN, CDR2 SVGIG (reference sequence). CDR3 region: CAWSGSSNSNQPQHF. The CDR3 DNA reads TGTGCCTGGAGCGGGTCTTCGAATAGCAATCAGCCCCAGCATTTT.

This sequence joins TRBV6-1 and TRBJ1-2; 9 bases align to TRBD1. Trimming at V came to 3 bases and at J to 4 bases, leaving 6 bases not matched to a gene. CDR3 length equals 15 residues. Per the germline V gene, CDR1 is MNHNS and CDR2 is SASEGT. CDR3 bases: TGTGCCAGCAGTGACAGGGACAGGGATTTCTATGGCTACACCTTC. This encodes CASSDRDRDFYGYTF.

In its sample, this clone was seen a few times. V and J are TRBV21-1 and TRBJ2-1; the tabulated D call, TRBD1, remains unverified against the DNA. TRBV21-1 is a pseudogene. The CDR3 covers 24 residues. This CDR3 reads CASSKDQTLVDRVMSPSSYNEQFF. Here the CDR3 DNA reads TGTGCCAGCAGCAAAGACCAGACTCTAGTGGACAGGGTGATGAGCCCGAGCTCCTACAATGAGCAGTTCTTC.

This chain joins TRBV5-1 and TRBJ1-1, with D uncertain. The CDR3 extends over 13 amino acids. The V and J ends lost 4 bases and 2 bases respectively, with 9 bases between them. Germline V CDR1 and CDR2: SGHRS, YFSETQ. DNA for the CDR3: TGCGCCAGCAGCGAACCGGGTAACACTGAAGCTTTCTTT. Its translation is CASSEPGNTEAFF.

This sequence joins TRBV5-5 and TRBJ2-3; TRBD1 matches at 8 bases. The CDR3 is 15 residues long. The ends lost 4 bases at V and 2 bases at J; junction bases unmatched: 6. Per germline, CDR1 SGHKS and CDR2 YYEKEE (reference sequence). The CDR3 reads CASSPDRGYTDTQYF. Here the CDR3 DNA reads TGTGCCAGCAGCCCCGACAGGGGATACACAGATACGCAGTATTTT.

The rearrangement links TRBV10-3 to TRBJ1-2, with a tentative D call TRBD1 (6 bases). Germline CDR1 reads ENHRY; CDR2 reads SYGVKD. Trimming pared 3 bases from V and 6 bases from J, leaving 11 bases between. The CDR3 loop spans 13 amino acids. The CDR3 region is CAISERGAHGYTF. DNA for the CDR3: TGTGCCATCAGTGAACGGGGGGCGCATGGCTACACCTTC.

This sequence joins TRBV7-6 and TRBJ2-7; possibly TRBD1 for D (6 bases). CDR1 is SGHVS, CDR2 FNYEAQ, per germline. The CDR3 is made up of 15 amino acids. V dropped 6 bases and J dropped 0 bases, with 15 bases sitting between them. CDR3 loop: CASRPGAADSYEQYF. CDR3 nucleotides: TGTGCCAGCAGACCAGGGGCCGCCGACTCCTACGAGCAGTACTTC.

This clone showed up just a few times. The gene calls are TRBV6-6 and TRBJ2-1, with TRBD1 matching over 11 bases. The germline V gene encodes CDR1 MNHNY and CDR2 SVGAGI (reference sequence). V shed 4 bases, J shed 10 bases, and the junction held 3 bases outside the gene matches. The CDR3 totals 13 residues. CDR3: CASSSGTGGEQFF. CDR3 coding DNA: TGTGCCAGCAGTTCCGGGACAGGGGGAGAGCAGTTCTTC.

This clone came up once. The chain is built from TRBV5-1 and TRBJ2-2; TRBD1 matches 7 bases. J lost 4 bases, V lost 3 bases, and 3 bases had no gene match. Germline loops: CDR1 SGHRS, CDR2 YFSETQ. The CDR3 length is 14 residues. Here the CDR3 reads CASSSGTATGELFF. The CDR3 region has the DNA TGCGCCAGCAGCTCCGGGACAGCCACCGGGGAGCTGTTTTTT.

The V and J genes are TRBV5-4 and TRBJ1-2; 7 bases are shared with TRBD1. Germline-derived CDR1 and CDR2 are SGHNT and YYREEE (reference sequence). Germline trimming cut 0 bases from V and 4 bases from J; bases unmatched to any gene: 6. The CDR3 covers 15 residues. The CDR3 nucleotides read TGTGCCAGCAGCTTGGCCCTACAGGGGACCTATGGCTACACCTTC. Protein product: CASSLALQGTYGYTF.

Points on this clone: In the same sample, other DNA sequences code for this CDR3. The chain combines TRBV4-3 with TRBJ2-7; D call uncertain. V shed 0 bases and J shed 1 base, with 4 bases lying between them. Germline loops: CDR1 LGHNA, CDR2 YSLEER. This CDR3 has 13 residues. The CDR3: CASSQETSYEQYF. The CDR3 DNA reads as TGCGCCAGCAGCCAAGAGACATCCTACGAGCAGTACTTC.

The genes are TRBV19 and TRBJ2-2; 7 bases agree with TRBD1. J gave up 3 bases and V 8 bases, and 6 bases lay outside the gene matches. The CDR3 extends over 14 amino acids. Germline-derived CDR1 and CDR2 are LNHDA and SQIVND (reference sequence). Here the CDR3 reads CASADRTHTGELFF. In nucleotides, the CDR3 is TGTGCCAGTGCGGACAGGACCCACACCGGGGAGCTGTTTTTT. The variable domain in full, completed from reference TRBV19 and TRBJ2-2, reads DGGITQSPKYLFRKEGQNVTLSCEQNLNHDAMYWYRQDPGQGLRLIYYSQIVNDFQKGDIAEGYSVSREKKESFPLTVTSAQKNPTAFYLCASADRTHTGELFFGEGSRLTVL.